This T cell receptor beta chain originates from a study of response to subunit inactivated influenza vaccine. Overall study results and limits: Seasonal influenza vaccination, on each occasion, was suggested by the authors to recruit few new T cells.

On this clonotype itself: Its target is unknown.

TCRdb called the RT-PCR reads again in MiXCR, with one record for every CDR3 protein. Altogether fewer than 700,000 distinct CDR3 sequences are present, over 10% being singletons, with the ten largest covering roughly 14%. The germline gives CDR1 MNHNY, CDR2 SVGAGI (reference sequence). V shed 10 bases and J shed 7 bases, with 10 bases lying between them. This CDR3 has 10 amino acids. Specimen: PBMCs from blood, collected roughly 48 days after vaccination. The origin of this receptor is a man over 45 who received an inactivated influenza vaccine. This chain links TRBV6-6 with TRBJ1-1; D not certain. The CDR3 sequence is CATATIEAFF. The CDR3 DNA follows: TGTGCCACCGCGACCATTGAAGCTTTCTTT.